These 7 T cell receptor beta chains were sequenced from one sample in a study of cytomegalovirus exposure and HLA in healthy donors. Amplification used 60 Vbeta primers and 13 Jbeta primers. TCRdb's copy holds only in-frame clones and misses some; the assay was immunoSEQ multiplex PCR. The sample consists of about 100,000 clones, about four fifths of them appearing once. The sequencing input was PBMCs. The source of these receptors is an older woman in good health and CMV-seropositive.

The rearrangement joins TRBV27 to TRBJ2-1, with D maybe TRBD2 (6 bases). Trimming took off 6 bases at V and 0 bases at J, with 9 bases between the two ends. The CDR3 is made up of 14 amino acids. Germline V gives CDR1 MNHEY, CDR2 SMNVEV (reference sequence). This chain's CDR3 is CASRKEGSYNEQFF. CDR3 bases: TGTGCCAGCAGAAAGGAGGGCTCCTACAATGAGCAGTTCTTC.

The CDR3 loop reads CASNPGQGKGNTIYF. The DNA of the CDR3 is TGTGCCAGTAACCCGGGACAGGGGAAGGGAAACACCATATATTTT. V usage is TRBV19 and J usage is TRBJ1-3, with TRBD1 matching over 10 bases. Per the germline V gene, CDR1 is LNHDA and CDR2 is SQIVND (reference sequence). After removal of 7 bases from V and 4 bases from J, the junction contained 7 bases not matched to a gene. The CDR3 runs to 15 residues.

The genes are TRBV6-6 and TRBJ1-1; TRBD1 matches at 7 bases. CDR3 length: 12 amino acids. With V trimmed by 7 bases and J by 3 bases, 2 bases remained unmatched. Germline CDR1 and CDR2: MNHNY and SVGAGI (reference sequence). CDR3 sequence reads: CASTGQDTEAFF. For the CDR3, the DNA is TGTGCCAGCACAGGACAGGACACTGAAGCTTTCTTT.

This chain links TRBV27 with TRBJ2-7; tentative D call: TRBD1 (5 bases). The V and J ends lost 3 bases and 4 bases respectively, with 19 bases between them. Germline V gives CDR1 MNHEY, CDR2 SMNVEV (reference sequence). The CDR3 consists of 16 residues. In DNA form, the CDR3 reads TGTGCCAGCAGTTTTTACGGCAATAGTAGGGGTTACGAGCAGTACTTC. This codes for CASSFYGNSRGYEQYF.

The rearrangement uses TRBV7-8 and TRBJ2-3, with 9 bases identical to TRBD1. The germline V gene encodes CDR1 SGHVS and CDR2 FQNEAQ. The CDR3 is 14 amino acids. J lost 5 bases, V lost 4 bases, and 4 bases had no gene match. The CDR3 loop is CASSSGTGKDTQYF. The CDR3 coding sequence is TGTGCCAGCAGCTCCGGGACAGGGAAAGATACGCAGTATTTT.

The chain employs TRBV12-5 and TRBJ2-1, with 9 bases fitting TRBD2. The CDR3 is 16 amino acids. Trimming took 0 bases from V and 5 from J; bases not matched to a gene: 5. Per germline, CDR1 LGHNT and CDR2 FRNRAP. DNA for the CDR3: TGTGCTAGTGGTTTGGTTCGGCGGGAGGGTCACAATGAGCAGTTCTTC. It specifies CASGLVRREGHNEQFF.

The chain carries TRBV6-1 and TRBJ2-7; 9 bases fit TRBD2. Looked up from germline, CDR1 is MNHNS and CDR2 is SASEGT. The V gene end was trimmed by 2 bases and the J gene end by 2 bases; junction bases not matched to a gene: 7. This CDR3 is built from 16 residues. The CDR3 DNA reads TGTGCCAGCAGTGAACGCCCAGCGGGAGGTCCCTACGAGCAGTACTTC. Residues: CASSERPAGGPYEQYF.